Below, 17 T cell receptor beta chains from the same sample are listed, as sequenced in a study of CD4+ T cells in melanoma (dated by TCRdb to the early 2020s). The library was obtained by the immunoSEQ multiplex PCR assay. This is the immuneACCESS table as TCRdb keeps it, with only in-frame sequences that have V and J called. A part of the clones is gone; compared with another copy, unresolved V genes explain less than half, and the rest is unexplained. This sample is represented by around 110,000 clones; approximately 92% of them were singletons. The leading ten clones occupy approximately 3.5% of the sample. Input material: peripheral blood. These receptors came from a human donor with melanoma.

The chain couples TRBV14 to TRBJ1-4, with a tentative D call TRBD1 (6 bases). Germline lookup yields CDR1 SGHDN and CDR2 FVKESK. CDR3 size: 18 residues. V lost 0 bases to trimming and J lost 4 bases, with 18 bases between them. DNA of the CDR3: TGTGCCAGCAGCCAAGATGGTGACCCGGACAGCCTTAATGAAAAACTGTTTTTT. Its protein is CASSQDGDPDSLNEKLFF.

The chain uses TRBV4-1 and TRBJ2-3, with 8 bases identical to TRBD1. Trimming took 0 bases from V and 6 from J; bases not matched to a gene: 8. Per germline, CDR1 MGHRA and CDR2 YSYEKL. The CDR3 is 16 amino acids. The DNA of the CDR3 is TGCGCCAGCAGCCAAGATAGTTACAGGGGGACGGATACGCAGTATTTT. It translates to CASSQDSYRGTDTQYF.

This clone showed up just once. The chain has TRBV6-1 and TRBJ2-4, with D perhaps TRBD2 (6 bases). Germline V lookup: CDR1 MNHNS, CDR2 SASEGT. This CDR3 comprises 13 residues. Trimming took 7 bases from V and 9 from J, leaving 16 bases between them. The CDR3 sequence is CASTGELGGIQYF. The CDR3 region has the DNA TGTGCCAGCACGGGGGAGCTCGGAGGCATTCAGTACTTC.

The chain recombines TRBV2 with TRBJ2-3; TRBD2 matches 8 bases. CDR3 length equals 13 residues. The ends lost 8 bases at V and 6 bases at J; junction bases unmatched: 7. The germline V gene has CDR1 SNHLY and CDR2 FYNNEI. The CDR3 is CASDSGVQDTQYF. CDR3 nucleotides: TGTGCCAGCGATAGCGGGGTTCAGGATACGCAGTATTTT. Filled out from reference TRBV2 and TRBJ2-3, the complete variable domain reads EPEVTQTPSHQVTQMGQEVILRCVPISNHLYFYWYRQILGQKVEFLVSFYNNEISEKSEIFDDQFSVERPDGSNFTLKIRSTKLEDSAMYFCASDSGVQDTQYFGPGTRLTVL.

V gene TRBV9 combines with J gene TRBJ2-6; no clear D gene. Germline CDR1 and CDR2: SGDLS and YYNGEE. Trimming shortened V by 3 bases and J by 0 bases, and 7 bases separated the two germline ends. The CDR3 totals 15 residues. CDR3 sequence: CASSGWGSGANVLTF. DNA for the CDR3: TGTGCCAGCAGCGGTTGGGGCTCTGGGGCCAACGTCCTGACTTTC.

The chain has TRBV4-3 and TRBJ2-5; TRBD1 agrees at 8 bases. The V gene's germline CDR1 is LGHNA and CDR2 YSLEER. With V trimmed by 1 base and J by 5 bases, 9 bases remained unmatched. The CDR3 is 16 amino acids. CDR3 DNA sequence: TGCGCCAGCAGCCAAGTCCAGGGGGCTGGGGGGGAGACCCAGTACTTC. Amino acids: CASSQVQGAGGETQYF.

The chain has TRBV7-9 and TRBJ2-5; D may be TRBD1 (5 bases). CDR3 length equals 15 residues. Trimming removed 6 bases from V and 8 bases from J, with 22 bases in between. Germline V gene sequence: CDR1 SEHNR, CDR2 FQNEAQ (reference sequence). The CDR3 DNA follows: TGTGCCAGCAGATCCCAGACAGCGCCTCAGGAAACCCAGTACTTC. It translates to CASRSQTAPQETQYF.

The genes are TRBV6-5 and TRBJ1-6; D remains unclear. Germline V gene sequence: CDR1 MNHEY, CDR2 SVGAGI. V lost 3 bases and J 9 bases, leaving 15 bases between the germline ends. This CDR3 comprises 15 residues. CDR3 sequence (DNA): TGTGCCAGCAGTTATCGGGAGGGAACGGGTTCACCCCTCCACTTT. Translated: CASSYREGTGSPLHF.

This chain joins TRBV5-1 and TRBJ2-7, with TRBD2 as a possible D gene (6 bases). Trimming removed 0 bases at V and 6 bases at J, with 16 bases between. The length of the CDR3 is 15 residues. The germline gives CDR1 SGHRS, CDR2 YFSETQ. The CDR3 region has the DNA TGCGCCAGCAGCTTGGCCGGGGGTAAGTCGCGCGAGCAGTACTTC. This sequence encodes CASSLAGGKSREQYF.

The chain employs TRBV11-2 and TRBJ2-2, with 7 positions matching TRBD2. This CDR3 spans 17 amino acids. Losses at the gene ends were 0 bases for V and 1 base for J; bases not matched to a gene: 5. Germline CDR1 SGHAT, CDR2 FQNNGV. CDR3 bases: TGTGCCAGCAGCTTAGAGGCTAGCGGAATGAACACCGGGGAGCTGTTTTTT. Protein product: CASSLEASGMNTGELFF. Looking up the rest from reference TRBV11-2 and TRBJ2-2 gives the full variable domain: EAGVAQSPRYKIIEKRQSVAFWCNPISGHATLYWYQQILGQGPKLLIQFQNNGVVDDSQLPKDRFSAERLKGVDSTLKIQPAKLEDSAVYLCASSLEASGMNTGELFFGEGSRLTVL.

CDR3 DNA sequence: TGCGCCAGCAGCCACCCGAGGGCCTACGAGCAGTACTTC. Its protein product is CASSHPRAYEQYF. The chain recombines TRBV4-1 with TRBJ2-7; tentatively, D is TRBD2 (5 bases). CDR3 length: 13 residues. Germline CDR1 and CDR2: MGHRA and YSYEKL. The V end was cut by 3 bases, the J end by 2 bases, with 8 bases between.

This sequence joins TRBV6-5 and TRBJ2-7; TRBD1 is a possible D gene (6 bases). The CDR3 contains 12 residues. V gave up 5 bases and J gave up 2 bases, with 7 bases separating them. The germline gives CDR1 MNHEY, CDR2 SVGAGI. The CDR3 DNA sequence: TGTGCCAGCAGTCAGGGGACCTACGAGCAGTACTTC. Translation: CASSQGTYEQYF.

Remarks on this clone: At the DNA level, this CDR3 is encoded by other sequences in the same sample as well. J is TRBJ1-1 and V is TRBV14, with D hard to call. Germline V gene sequence: CDR1 SGHDN, CDR2 FVKESK. V dropped 3 bases and J dropped 4 bases, with 9 bases sitting between them. This CDR3 spans 13 amino acids. The CDR3 loop is CASSQSTRTEAFF. As DNA, the CDR3 is TGTGCCAGCAGCCAGTCCACCCGCACTGAAGCTTTCTTT.

V is TRBV21-1 and J is TRBJ2-3; the DNA was not used to check the table's D call, TRBD2. TRBV21-1 is marked as a pseudogene. The CDR3 is made up of 16 amino acids. Here the CDR3 reads CAPKEKNLPGTDTQYF. The DNA of the CDR3 is TGTGCCCCTAAGGAGAAGAACCTTCCTGGGACAGATACGCAGTATTTT.

The chain recombines TRBV7-9 with TRBJ2-1; weak D call: TRBD2 (5 bases). The CDR3 is made up of 13 amino acids. V was clipped by 1 base and J by 11 bases, with 12 bases between them. Germline CDR1 reads SEHNR; CDR2 reads FQNEAQ (reference sequence). The CDR3 protein is CASSLGTRSKQFF. The CDR3 DNA sequence: TGTGCCAGCAGCTTAGGCACTAGGTCGAAGCAGTTCTTC.

This clone appeared once. The rearrangement uses TRBV6-5 and TRBJ1-2; D unresolved. The germline gives CDR1 MNHEY, CDR2 SVGAGI. CDR3 length: 12 amino acids. V was shortened by 5 bases and J by 7 bases, with 11 bases between the two germline ends. The CDR3 sequence: CASSDTGFGYTF. The CDR3 region has the DNA TGTGCCAGCAGTGACACGGGGTTTGGCTACACCTTC.

The chain recombines TRBV28 with TRBJ1-2; D is perhaps TRBD1 (5 bases). Trimming removed 3 bases from V and 4 bases from J, with 12 bases in between. This CDR3 has 14 amino acids. The germline V gene encodes CDR1 MDHEN and CDR2 SYDVKM. The CDR3 reads CASSLGRGTYGYTF. CDR3 bases: TGTGCCAGCAGTTTGGGGCGAGGGACCTATGGCTACACCTTC.